This T cell receptor (beta chain) was found in a study of T cells in tumors after PD-1 blockade. At the level of the study: Some patients also took daily vismodegib 150 mg during anti-PD-1 treatment. Mean per blood sample: 90,000 to 120,000 templates (roughly 21,000-270,000), 36,536 unique clonotypes.

This clone was observed a handful of times. CDR3 length equals 14 residues. V gave up 1 base and J gave up 7 bases, with 11 bases separating them. Germline CDR1 reads SEHNR; CDR2 reads FQNEAQ (reference sequence). Profiled with immunoSEQ multiplex PCR; TCRdb holds only in-frame clones, not every one. The data show approximately 20,000 clones, over 70% seen once. This clonotype was obtained from a human donor with advanced basal cell or squamous cell carcinoma (not recorded which). This chain uses TRBV7-9 with TRBJ1-3; D is uncertain. The material sequenced was PBMCs, taken after anti-PD-1 therapy. The CDR3 loop is CASSLEVLPNTIYF. The CDR3 nucleotides read TGTGCCAGCAGCTTAGAGGTTCTGCCGAACACCATATATTTT. The complete variable domain, with remaining parts taken from reference TRBV7-9 and TRBJ1-3, reads DTGVSQNPRHKITKRGQNVTFRCDPISEHNRLYWYRQTLGQGPEFLTYFQNEAQLEKSRLLSDRFSAERPKGSFSTLEIQRTEQGDSAMYLCASSLEVLPNTIYFGEGSWLTVV.